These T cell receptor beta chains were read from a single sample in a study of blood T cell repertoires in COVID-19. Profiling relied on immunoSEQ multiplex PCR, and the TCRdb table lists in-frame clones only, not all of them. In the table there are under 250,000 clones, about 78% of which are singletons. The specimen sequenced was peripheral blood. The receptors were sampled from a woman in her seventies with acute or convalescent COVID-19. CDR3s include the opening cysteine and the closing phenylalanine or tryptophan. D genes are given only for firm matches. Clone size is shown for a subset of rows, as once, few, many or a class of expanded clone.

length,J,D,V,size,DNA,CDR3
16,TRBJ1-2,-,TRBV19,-,TGTGCCAGTAGTGTCGATACAAAACTAGGAGCTTATGGCTACACCTTC,CASSVDTKLGAYGYTF
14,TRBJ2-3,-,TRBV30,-,TGTGCCTGGAGTGATTTGACAGGAACAGATACGCAGTATTTT,CAWSDLTGTDTQYF
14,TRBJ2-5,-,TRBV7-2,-,TGTGCCAGCAGCTCAGACTGGACAGTAGAGACCCAGTACTTC,CASSSDWTVETQYF
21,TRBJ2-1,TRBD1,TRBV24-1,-,TGTGCCACCAGTGCCCCTTCCGGGACAGGGGGGCGGGAGGGCCGCTACAATGAGCAGTTCTTC,CATSAPSGTGGREGRYNEQFF
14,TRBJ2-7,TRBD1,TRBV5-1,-,TGCGCCAGCAGCTTACAACAGGGGGCCTACGAGCAGTACTTC,CASSLQQGAYEQYF
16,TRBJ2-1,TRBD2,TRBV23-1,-,TGCGCCAGCAGTCAATATTGGCGGGAGGGCCGGAATGAGCAGTTCTTC,CASSQYWREGRNEQFF
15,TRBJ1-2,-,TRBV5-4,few,TGTGCCAGCAGCTTGGTGTCAGGGAGGGGTTATGGCTACACCTTC,CASSLVSGRGYGYTF
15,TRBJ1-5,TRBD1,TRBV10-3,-,TGTGCCATCAGTGTCGGGACAGGGGCCGATCAGCCCCAGCATTTT,CAISVGTGADQPQHF
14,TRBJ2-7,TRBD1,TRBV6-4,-,TGTGCCAGCATAGAGACAGGGCAGGTGGACGAGCAGTACTTC,CASIETGQVDEQYF
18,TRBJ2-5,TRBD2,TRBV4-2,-,TGTGCCAGCAGCCAAGCCCTCACGACTAGCGGAGCCCAAGAGACCCAGTACTTC,CASSQALTTSGAQETQYF
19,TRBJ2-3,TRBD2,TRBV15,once,TGTGCCACCAGCAGAGACCCCGCTCCGGGAGGGGATCTCACAGATACGCAGTATTTT,CATSRDPAPGGDLTDTQYF
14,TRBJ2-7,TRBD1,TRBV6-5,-,TGTGCCAGCAGCCGGGACAGGGACTTGGGCGAGCAGTACTTC,CASSRDRDLGEQYF
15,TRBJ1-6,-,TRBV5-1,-,TGCGCCAGCAGCTTGGGTAGCTCCTATAATTCACCCCTCCACTTT,CASSLGSSYNSPLHF
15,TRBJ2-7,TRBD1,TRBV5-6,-,TGTGCCAGCAGCCCGGGGACAGGCAACTCCTACGAGCAGTACTTC,CASSPGTGNSYEQYF
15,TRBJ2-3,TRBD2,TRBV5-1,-,TGCGCCAGCAGCTTGAAGCGGGAGGGCACAGATACGCAGTATTTT,CASSLKREGTDTQYF